The clone carrying this TCR beta chain was observed at least ten times. The source of the sample is a study of identical twins. J gave up 5 bases and V 4 bases, and 7 bases lay outside the gene matches. CDR1 and CDR2 (germline): MNHNS, SASEGT. This CDR3 region has 15 residues. Each CDR3 protein is one row after TCRdb ran MiXCR on the 5' RACE reads. The sample has about 200,000 distinct CDR3 sequences; over 9.5% are singletons. The chain carries TRBV6-1 and TRBJ2-1, with 8 nucleotides matching TRBD1. The sequencing input was memory T cells sorted from blood. The origin of this receptor is a man aged 50 to 60 in good health. As DNA, the CDR3 is TGTGCCAGCAGTGTAGACAGGGGTCCCCACAATGAGCAGTTCTTC. This sequence encodes CASSVDRGPHNEQFF.